This T cell receptor beta chain was found in a study of T-cell reconstitution after alpha-beta-depleted transplantation in children. General observations from the study: Surviving recipient T cells and thymic progenitors underlay high day-60 TCRbeta diversity in some patients. Several hundred rapidly expanded clones from non-depleted graft cells reportedly supplied alpha-beta T cells about two months post-transplant. T-cell counts and diversity were attributed mostly to newly produced T cells one year after transplant.

Turning to this clonotype: Its antigen is not known.

The CDR3 consists of 19 residues. Trimming cost V 5 bases and J 0 bases, with 26 bases left between them. Library preparation (for TCRbeta) was performed with unique molecular identifiers. Using its own MiXCR run on the PCR reads, TCRdb lists one record per CDR3 protein. The sample has about 500,000 distinct CDR3 sequences, over 9.5% seen once. The receptor was isolated from a female patient between 2 and 15 years old who had a stem cell transplant for aplastic anemia, so the T cells may come from the graft donor. The gene calls are TRBV12-3 or TRBV12-4 and TRBJ2-7, with D tentatively TRBD1 (6 bases). The starting material was PBMCs, mostly from graft donor cells, obtained 180 days after TCRalphabeta/CD19-depleted stem cell transplant. In DNA form, the CDR3 reads TGTGCCAGCAGTCCTTCCCCCGGCGACAGGCTATATTTCTCCTACGAGCAGTACTTC. This codes for CASSPSPGDRLYFSYEQYF.